This TCR beta chain emerged from a study of blood T cell repertoires in COVID-19. Study-level information: Nucleic acid was either cDNA or gDNA, and it came from T cells, B-cell-depleted T cells, or PBMCs.

Per the original methods: Estimation of nucleated cell counts was performed using reference gene primer amplification. Method: immunoSEQ multiplex PCR; TCRdb's copy keeps in-frame clones and lacks some. V and J calls and clone size are copied from that table; D and trimming were computed from the DNA. Here the sample spans more than 300,000 clones, roughly four fifths being singletons. J lost 7 bases, V lost 0 bases, and 13 bases had no gene match. Germline CDR1 is SGHNT and CDR2 is YYREEE (reference sequence). This CDR3 comprises 16 residues. V is TRBV5-4 and J is TRBJ2-7; 7 bases are a match to TRBD2. Sequenced: PBMCs or T cells enriched from blood (not recorded which). The origin of this receptor is a woman aged 45-59 years who had recovered from COVID-19. As DNA, the CDR3 is TGTGCCAGCAGCTTGGGCGCTAGCGGACAAGGAGGGGAGCAGTACTTC. Residues: CASSLGASGQGGEQYF.